This T cell receptor beta chain was documented in a study of T-cell reconstitution after alpha-beta-depleted transplantation in children. A TCRbeta library incorporating unique molecular identifiers was prepared. One entry per CDR3 protein, called by TCRdb with MiXCR from the PCR reads. The sample contains about 610,000 distinct CDR3 sequences, approximately 10% of which appear only once. This clonotype occurred many times. The sample was PBMCs from the stem cell graft donor, taken from the stem cell graft. The receptor was derived from a human donor who donated a stem cell graft to a child with acute myeloid leukemia.

Here the CDR3 reads CASSLGTGQPMNTEAFF. CDR3 coding DNA: TGTGCCAGCAGCTTGGGGACAGGGCAACCTATGAACACTGAAGCTTTCTTT. The chain combines TRBV11-1 with TRBJ1-1, with TRBD1 matching over 9 bases. With 3 bases clipped from V and 0 bases from J, the junction kept 8 bases outside the gene matches. The CDR3 consists of 17 residues. CDR1 is SGHAT, CDR2 FQDESV, per germline (reference sequence).